One sample yielded the 16 T cell receptor beta chains listed below, sequenced in a study of T cells in Graves' hyperthyroidism and ophthalmopathy. Template material for amplifying TCR beta CDR3 regions consisted of RNA transcripts. The primer set for the first-round RT-PCR of the TCR CDR3 was HTBI. TCRdb redid the calling of the multiplex PCR reads with MiXCR, one entry per CDR3 protein. Of approximately 640,000 distinct CDR3 sequences in the sample, around 16% were seen once. Sequenced sample: blood. The receptors here all came from a man between 50 and 59 years old with Graves' hyperthyroidism.

A few counts support this clonotype. The genes are TRBV5-1 and TRBJ2-7, with TRBD2 as a possible D gene (6 bases). With 4 bases removed from V and 0 bases from J, the gap between germline ends came to 14 bases. CDR1 is SGHRS and CDR2 is YFSETQ in the germline V gene. This CDR3 comprises 15 residues. CDR3 residues: CASSPAGPNSYEQYF. The CDR3, as DNA: TGCGCCAGCAGCCCAGCGGGTCCGAACTCCTACGAGCAGTACTTC.

This clonotype has at least ten counts. The chain is built from TRBV3-1 and TRBJ2-7, with TRBD2 matching over 7 bases. Germline V CDR1 and CDR2: LGHDT, YNNKEL (reference sequence). The junction had 5 bases not matched to a gene; V was cut back by 4 bases and J by 2 bases. The CDR3 runs to 14 residues. The CDR3 loop reads CASSPGDYTYEQYF. CDR3 DNA: TGTGCCAGCAGCCCGGGGGACTATACCTACGAGCAGTACTTC.

Many counts were recorded for this clonotype. The chain is built from TRBV18 and TRBJ1-1; D remains unclear. The germline V gene has CDR1 KGHSH and CDR2 LQKENI. V lost 8 bases and J 1 base, leaving 11 bases between the germline ends. This CDR3 region has 13 residues. In DNA, the CDR3 is TGTGCCAGCACCCTATGGGCGAACACTGAAGCTTTCTTT. This translates into CASTLWANTEAFF.

This clonotype occurred many times. The chain is built from TRBV14 and TRBJ2-1; 8 bases align to TRBD2. The CDR3 length is 15 residues. CDR1 SGHDN and CDR2 FVKESK come from the germline V gene. Trimming removed 3 bases from V and 2 bases from J; junction bases left unmatched: 3. CDR3 region: CASSQSSGPYNEQFF. CDR3 nucleotides: TGTGCCAGCAGCCAGTCTAGCGGGCCCTACAATGAGCAGTTCTTC.

This clonotype has a count of ten or more. The J gene is TRBJ2-2, the V gene TRBV7-8, with a weak D call TRBD2 (5 bases). Per germline, CDR1 SGHVS and CDR2 FQNEAQ. The CDR3 contains 16 residues. The V end lost 1 base, the J end lost 4 bases, and 13 bases lay between the germline ends. CDR3 sequence reads: CASSLVTTVGTGELFF. The CDR3 DNA sequence: TGTGCCAGCAGCTTAGTGACTACAGTGGGCACCGGGGAGCTGTTTTTT.

In regard to this clonotype: A much larger clone differs by one base, so this may be a read error. V usage is TRBV7-2 and J usage is TRBJ2-7, with a possible D match to TRBD2 (5 bases). This CDR3 contains 14 residues. Deletions cut 5 bases from V and 6 bases from J, with 17 bases between. CDR1 and CDR2 (germline): SGHTA, FQGNSA. As DNA, the CDR3 is TGTGCCAGCAGCCCAGACCAGGAGGCTCGCGAGCAGTACTTC. The encoded protein is CASSPDQEAREQYF.

The chain has TRBV6-1 and TRBJ1-3; TRBD1 aligns across 9 bases. CDR1 is MNHNS and CDR2 is SASEGT in the germline V gene. CDR3 length equals 15 residues. V dropped 8 bases and J dropped 0; count of bases not matched to a gene: 5. For the CDR3, the DNA is TGTGCCAGCGGTCAGACAGGGGGCTCTGGAAACACCATATATTTT. Encoded protein: CASGQTGGSGNTIYF.

This chain uses TRBV20-1 with TRBJ2-2; D gene ambiguous. The CDR3 extends over 15 amino acids. CDR1 and CDR2 (germline): DFQATT, SNEGSKA (reference sequence). Trimming stripped 0 bases from V and 5 bases from J, with 13 bases between. In nucleotides, the CDR3 is TGCAGTGCTAGAGATGGAGTTCAAGGGACCGGGGAGCTGTTTTTT. The encoded protein is CSARDGVQGTGELFF.

In this sample, this clonotype turned up many times. This sequence joins TRBV28 and TRBJ1-3; D is undetermined. V shed 6 bases and J shed 0 bases, with 12 bases lying between them. CDR3 length: 15 amino acids. CDR1 and CDR2 from the germline V gene are MDHEN and SYDVKM. The CDR3 DNA is TGTGCCAGCAGCCCGGGCCGAATCTCTGGAAACACCATATATTTT. Translating gives CASSPGRISGNTIYF.

The V gene is TRBV18, the J gene TRBJ1-3; unclear D gene. Germline V gene sequence: CDR1 KGHSH, CDR2 LQKENI. The V end was cut by 4 bases, the J end by 0 bases, with 10 bases between. This CDR3 has 15 amino acids. In DNA, the CDR3 is TGTGCCAGCTCACGGAAAGGTACCTCTGGAAACACCATATATTTT. Protein: CASSRKGTSGNTIYF. The whole variable domain, filled in from reference TRBV18 and TRBJ1-3, reads NAGVMQNPRHLVRRRGQEARLRCSPMKGHSHVYWYRQLPEEGLKFMVYLQKENIIDESGMPKERFSAEFPKEGPSILRIQQVVRGDSAAYFCASSRKGTSGNTIYFGEGSWLTVV.

The chain has TRBV11-2 and TRBJ2-3, with D perhaps matching TRBD1 or TRBD2 (5 bases each). Trimming stripped 0 bases from V and 4 bases from J, with 8 bases between. The CDR3 has 14 residues. Germline V gives CDR1 SGHAT, CDR2 FQNNGV. The CDR3 loop is CASSLDGGADTQYF. The CDR3 nucleotides are TGTGCCAGCAGCTTAGATGGGGGTGCAGATACGCAGTATTTT.

This clonotype has a count of ten or more. The gene calls are TRBV27 and TRBJ2-2; 9 bases are shared with TRBD2. With V trimmed by 5 bases and J by 2 bases, 12 bases remained unmatched. CDR3 length: 18 residues. Looked up from germline, CDR1 is MNHEY and CDR2 is SMNVEV (reference sequence). Here the CDR3 reads CASSPSPGLAVNTGELFF. The CDR3 DNA sequence: TGTGCCAGCAGTCCCTCTCCGGGACTAGCAGTTAACACCGGGGAGCTGTTTTTT.

This sequence joins TRBV12-3 or TRBV12-4 and TRBJ2-2; no clear D. V shed 7 bases and J shed 0 bases, with 21 bases lying between them. The CDR3 is made up of 18 amino acids. The CDR3 protein is CASNQPSTENSNTGELFF. The CDR3 nucleotides read TGTGCCAGCAATCAACCTTCGACGGAAAACTCGAACACCGGGGAGCTGTTTTTT.

This clonotype came up many times. V gene TRBV28 combines with J gene TRBJ1-1; TRBD1 aligns across 8 bases. The germline gives CDR1 MDHEN, CDR2 SYDVKM. Unmatched junction bases numbered 0, after V lost 8 bases and J lost 1 base. This CDR3 is built from 12 residues. The CDR3 sequence is CASGTGNTEAFF. As DNA, the CDR3 is TGTGCCAGCGGGACAGGGAACACTGAAGCTTTCTTT.

This clonotype occurred many times. CDR3 DNA: TGTGCCAGCACTATAACCGGGACAGGGGCCACTGAAGCTTTCTTT. This encodes CASTITGTGATEAFF. The gene calls are TRBV2 and TRBJ1-1, with 10 bases aligning to TRBD1. With V trimmed by 7 bases and J by 4 bases, 9 bases remained unmatched. The CDR3 length is 15 residues. The germline gives CDR1 SNHLY, CDR2 FYNNEI.

This clonotype was counted at least ten times. This chain joins TRBV19 and TRBJ1-1; no clear D gene. The V and J ends lost 5 bases and 3 bases respectively, with 7 bases between them. The V gene's germline CDR1 is LNHDA and CDR2 SQIVND (reference sequence). CDR3 length: 12 amino acids. The CDR3 sequence: CASSLMDTEAFF. The CDR3 DNA is TGTGCCAGTAGTCTAATGGACACTGAAGCTTTCTTT.